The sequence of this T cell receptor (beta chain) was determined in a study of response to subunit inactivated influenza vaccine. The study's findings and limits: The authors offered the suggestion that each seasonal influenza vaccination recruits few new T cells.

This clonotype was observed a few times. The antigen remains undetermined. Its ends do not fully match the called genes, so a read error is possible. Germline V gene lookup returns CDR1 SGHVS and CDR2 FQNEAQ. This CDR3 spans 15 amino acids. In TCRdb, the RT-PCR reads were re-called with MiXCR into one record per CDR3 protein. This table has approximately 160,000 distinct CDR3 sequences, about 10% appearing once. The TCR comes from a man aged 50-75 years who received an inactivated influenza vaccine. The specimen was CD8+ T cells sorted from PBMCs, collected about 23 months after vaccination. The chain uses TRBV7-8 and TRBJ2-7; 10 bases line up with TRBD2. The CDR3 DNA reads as TGCGCCAGCAGCTTGAGGCTAGCGGGAGCCTACGAGCAGTACTTC. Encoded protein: CASSLRLAGAYEQYF.